The 5 T cell receptor beta chains reported below all come from one sample, sequenced in a study of blood T cell repertoires in COVID-19. The protocol was immunoSEQ multiplex PCR, while the TCRdb copy is restricted to in-frame clones and leaves out a portion. The sample records approximately 96,000 clones, 90% to 95% being singletons. Sequencing was done on a sample of peripheral blood. Source of these receptors: a human donor with active COVID-19. The donor label of this sample is uncertain.

V and J are TRBV25-1 and TRBJ1-2; perhaps TRBD1 as D (5 bases). The CDR3 runs 13 residues. Trimming pared 6 bases from V and 8 bases from J, leaving 16 bases between. The germline V gene has CDR1 MGHDK and CDR2 SYGVNS. The CDR3 nucleotides read TGTGCCAGCAGGGAGGGGTGGGAGGAAGGCTACACCTTC. Protein product: CASREGWEEGYTF.

This clone was seen once. This chain joins TRBV5-8 and TRBJ2-7; 7 bases align to TRBD1. The germline gives CDR1 SGHTS, CDR2 YDEGEE. The CDR3 is 15 amino acids. V trimming: 2 bases; J trimming: 0 bases; junction bases outside the gene matches: 5. CDR3 amino acids: CASSLRRDSSYEQYF. DNA for the CDR3: TGTGCCAGCAGCTTACGTCGGGACAGCTCCTACGAGCAGTACTTC. Full variable domain (remainder filled in from reference TRBV5-8 and TRBJ2-7): EAGVTQSPTHLIKTRGQQATLRCSPISGHTSVYWYQQALGLGLQFLLWYDEGEERNRGNFPPRFSGRQFPNYSSELNVNALELEDSALYLCASSLRRDSSYEQYFGPGTRLTVT.

The chain recombines TRBV10-3 with TRBJ2-7; possibly TRBD1 for D (6 bases). Per the germline V gene, CDR1 is ENHRY and CDR2 is SYGVKD. The V and J ends lost 4 bases and 1 base respectively, with 11 bases between them. The CDR3 is 14 residues long. The CDR3 loop reads CAISGRQESYEQYF. DNA for the CDR3: TGTGCCATCAGTGGGAGACAGGAGTCCTACGAGCAGTACTTC.

The rearrangement joins TRBV5-4 to TRBJ2-2; the match to TRBD2 covers 7 bases. This CDR3 contains 14 residues. With 4 bases clipped from V and 6 bases from J, the junction kept 6 bases outside the gene matches. In germline, CDR1 is SGHNT, CDR2 YYREEE (reference sequence). CDR3 in amino acids: CASSISGISGELFF. The CDR3 bases are TGTGCCAGCAGCATAAGCGGGATCTCCGGGGAGCTGTTTTTT.

The DNA of the CDR3 is TGTGCCATCAGTGAAGTTCGAGTTCCCGGGGAGCTGTTTTTT. As protein: CAISEVRVPGELFF. V gene TRBV10-3 combines with J gene TRBJ2-2, with D uncertain. Germline V gene data show CDR1 as ENHRY and CDR2 as SYGVKD. The germline V and J ends were trimmed by 3 bases and 6 bases, with 11 bases remaining between them. The CDR3 is made up of 14 amino acids.